This T cell receptor (beta chain) was observed in a study of cytomegalovirus exposure and HLA in healthy donors. PCR used 60 Vbeta primers and 13 Jbeta primers. Sequencing was performed with immunoSEQ multiplex PCR; in TCRdb, only in-frame clones are kept and a portion is missing. The sample has 200,000 to 300,000 clones; 70% to 90% are singletons. The sample was PBMCs. The clonotype comes from a middle-aged woman in good health and CMV-seropositive.

Here the CDR3 reads CASSEAALNQPQHF. CDR3 bases: TGTGCCAGCAGTGAAGCGGCACTAAATCAGCCCCAGCATTTT. The V and J genes are TRBV6-1 and TRBJ1-5; D uncertain. CDR3 size: 14 residues. Germline values: CDR1 MNHNS, CDR2 SASEGT. Between the trimmed V and J ends, which lost 0 bases and 4 bases, there was a span of 7 bases.